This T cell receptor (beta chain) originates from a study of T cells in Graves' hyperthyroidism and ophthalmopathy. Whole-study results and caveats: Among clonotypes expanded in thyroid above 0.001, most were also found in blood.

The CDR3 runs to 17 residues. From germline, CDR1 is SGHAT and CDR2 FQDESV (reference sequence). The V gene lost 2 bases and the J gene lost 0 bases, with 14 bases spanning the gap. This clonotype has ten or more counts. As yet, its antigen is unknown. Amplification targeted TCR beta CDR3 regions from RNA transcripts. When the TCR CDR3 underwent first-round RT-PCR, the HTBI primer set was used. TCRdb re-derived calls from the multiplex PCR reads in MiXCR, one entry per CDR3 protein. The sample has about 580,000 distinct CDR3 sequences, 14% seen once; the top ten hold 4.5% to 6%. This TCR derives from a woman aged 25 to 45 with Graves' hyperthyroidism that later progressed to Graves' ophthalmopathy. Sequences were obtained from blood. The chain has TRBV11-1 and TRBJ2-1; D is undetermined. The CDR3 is CASSLKYLKSSYNEQFF. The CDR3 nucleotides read TGTGCCAGCAGCTTAAAGTATCTGAAGAGCTCCTACAATGAGCAGTTCTTC.